Below are 2 T cell receptor beta chains sequenced from a single sample in a study of human T cells and chemical hapten exposure. From the RACE reads, TCRdb called clonotypes with MiXCR, one entry per CDR3 protein. Seen here are more than 35,000 distinct CDR3 sequences, roughly 12% observed once, and the top ten hold approximately 2.2%. As for time point: patch test 3, about 24 weeks after DPC sensitization. Noted treatment: therapeutic diphenylcyclopropenone sensitization with weekly scalp DPC. Total RNA was isolated from whole blood that had not been fractionated. The sequencing here drew on whole blood, taken in connection with sensitization to the hapten diphenylcyclopropenone (DPC). The receptors derive from a woman aged 35 to 49 with alopecia areata. Some clones in this sample may be carry-over from other donors' samples.

In regard to this clonotype: Its ends do not fully match the called genes, so a read error is possible. V is TRBV4-3 and J is TRBJ2-7, with D possibly being TRBD1 (6 bases). The V gene's germline CDR1 is LGHNA and CDR2 YSLEER. The CDR3 totals 15 residues. DNA of the CDR3: TGCGCCAGCAGCCAAGCCCACTTGACAGGACGCCCGGCTCACTTC. Translated, it gives CASSQAHLTGRPAHF.

The rearrangement joins TRBV7-9 to TRBJ2-4; D is ambiguous. The CDR3 is 12 residues long. V gave up 5 bases and J gave up 8 bases, with 10 bases separating them. Germline V gene lookup returns CDR1 SEHNR and CDR2 FQNEAQ (reference sequence). The chain's CDR3 is CASSPLSDIQYF. CDR3 in DNA: TGTGCCAGCAGCCCCCTATCGGACATTCAGTACTTC.